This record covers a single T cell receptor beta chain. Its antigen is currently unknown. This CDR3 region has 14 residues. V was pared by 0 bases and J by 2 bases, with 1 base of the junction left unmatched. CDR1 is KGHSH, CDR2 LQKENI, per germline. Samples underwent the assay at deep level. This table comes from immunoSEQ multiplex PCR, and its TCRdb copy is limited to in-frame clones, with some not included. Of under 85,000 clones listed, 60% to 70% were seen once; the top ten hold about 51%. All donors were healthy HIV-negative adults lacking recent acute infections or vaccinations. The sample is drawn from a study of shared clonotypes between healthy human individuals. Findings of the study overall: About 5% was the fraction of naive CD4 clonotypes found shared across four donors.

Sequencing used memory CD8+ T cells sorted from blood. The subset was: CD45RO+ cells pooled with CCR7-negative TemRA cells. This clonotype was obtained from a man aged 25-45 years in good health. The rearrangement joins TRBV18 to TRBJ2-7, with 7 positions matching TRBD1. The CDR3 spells CASSPPGQPYEQYF. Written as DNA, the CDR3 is TGTGCCAGCTCACCACCGGGACAGCCCTACGAGCAGTACTTC.